The 29 T cell receptor beta chains in this list originate from one sample, sequenced in a study of sequential checkpoint blockade in melanoma. The treatment is: randomized to nivolumab then ipilimumab (arm A) or the reverse (arm B). This table comes from immunoSEQ multiplex PCR, and its TCRdb copy is limited to in-frame clones, with some not included. The sample carries approximately 37,000 clones, about four fifths recorded once. The specimen comprised CD8+ T cells sorted from blood (inferred from file names), sampled from a patient given nivolumab and ipilimumab in sequence. The receptors were gathered from a human donor with melanoma.

This chain connects TRBV27 to TRBJ2-1; 7 nucleotides align to TRBD2. CDR3 length: 12 residues. V was clipped by 4 bases and J by 9 bases; unmatched bases: 3. Germline-derived CDR1 and CDR2 are MNHEY and SMNVEV (reference sequence). As DNA, the CDR3 is TGTGCCAGCAGTTCAACTAGCGTTGAGCAGTTCTTC. Protein: CASSSTSVEQFF.

The J gene is TRBJ2-7, the V gene TRBV5-5; 7 bases map to TRBD1. This CDR3 has 16 amino acids. With 4 bases clipped from V and 2 bases from J, the junction kept 12 bases outside the gene matches. Germline values: CDR1 SGHKS, CDR2 YYEKEE (reference sequence). Here the CDR3 DNA reads TGTGCCAGCAGCCCGGAGACAGGGTGGAATCCCTACGAGCAGTACTTC. This translates into CASSPETGWNPYEQYF. Full variable domain (remainder filled in from reference TRBV5-5 and TRBJ2-7): DAGVTQSPTHLIKTRGQQVTLRCSPISGHKSVSWYQQVLGQGPQFIFQYYEKEERGRGNFPDRFSARQFPNYSSELNVNALLLGDSALYLCASSPETGWNPYEQYFGPGTRLTVT.

This clone has just a few counts. V and J are TRBV4-1 and TRBJ1-3; no clear D gene. CDR1 is MGHRA and CDR2 is YSYEKL in the germline V gene. This CDR3 is built from 13 residues. V shed 4 bases and J shed 8 bases, with 12 bases lying between them. The CDR3 sequence is CASSPPASDTIYF. CDR3 nucleotide sequence: TGCGCCAGCAGCCCCCCAGCGTCAGACACCATATATTTT.

The CDR3 region is CASRVDLTGANVLTF. CDR3 DNA: TGTGCCAGCAGGGTCGACTTGACTGGGGCCAACGTCCTGACTTTC. V and J are TRBV2 and TRBJ2-6; unclear D gene. The CDR3 length is 15 residues. The germline gives CDR1 SNHLY, CDR2 FYNNEI. The V and J ends lost 6 bases and 2 bases respectively, with 11 bases between them.

The CDR3 bases are TGTGCCAGCGCGCCACAGGGGGCCTCCTACAATGAGCAGTTCTTC. Translated: CASAPQGASYNEQFF. The V and J genes are TRBV11-2 and TRBJ2-1; the match to TRBD1 covers 9 bases. From germline, CDR1 is SGHAT and CDR2 FQNNGV. V trimming: 8 bases; J trimming: 0 bases; junction bases outside the gene matches: 5. This CDR3 has 15 residues.

This chain connects TRBV6-1 to TRBJ2-5; 7 bases align to TRBD1. The DNA end is a closer match to TRBJ2-7, so the J assignment may be wrong. The V gene's germline CDR1 is MNHNS and CDR2 SASEGT. This CDR3 has 13 residues. CDR3 coding DNA: TGTGCCAGCGGCCAGGGGGACGCCTACGAGCAGTACTTC. This encodes CASGQGDAYEQYF.

The J gene is TRBJ2-5, the V gene TRBV5-5; 10 bases are a match to TRBD1. The J call is doubtful: the DNA matches TRBJ2-7 better. The CDR3 length is 14 residues. Looked up from germline, CDR1 is SGHKS and CDR2 is YYEKEE (reference sequence). The CDR3 coding sequence is TGTGCCAGCAGGTGGGGGACAGGGGAGTACGAGCAGTACTTC. This codes for CASRWGTGEYEQYF.

The V gene is TRBV2, the J gene TRBJ1-1; D unclear. With 8 bases removed from V and 7 bases from J, the gap between germline ends came to 11 bases. CDR1 and CDR2 from the germline V gene are SNHLY and FYNNEI. The CDR3 spans 11 residues. The CDR3 DNA sequence: TGTGCCAGCCGACCGGGAATTGAAGCTTTCTTT. It yields the protein CASRPGIEAFF.

The rearrangement uses TRBV5-4 and TRBJ1-2; weak D call: TRBD1 (6 bases). V dropped 4 bases and J dropped 4 bases, with 17 bases sitting between them. The germline V gene has CDR1 SGHNT and CDR2 YYREEE (reference sequence). The CDR3 sequence is 15 residues long. The CDR3 loop is CASSPGTINFYGYTF. CDR3 nucleotide sequence: TGTGCCAGCAGCCCCGGGACAATAAACTTCTATGGCTACACCTTC.

The chain joins TRBV4-1 to TRBJ1-3, with D perhaps matching TRBD1 (6 bases). CDR1 MGHRA and CDR2 YSYEKL come from the germline V gene. The CDR3 totals 17 residues. V shed 1 base and J shed 0 bases, with 13 bases lying between them. DNA of the CDR3: TGCGCCAGCAGCCAAGGTACCGGACAGCTCTCTGGAAACACCATATATTTT. Amino acids: CASSQGTGQLSGNTIYF.

The CDR3 spells CASRPGQTYEQYF. In DNA, the CDR3 is TGTGCCAGCAGACCGGGACAGACCTACGAGCAGTACTTC. The chain recombines TRBV27 with TRBJ2-7; 7 nucleotides line up with TRBD1. The junction had 4 bases not matched to a gene; V was cut back by 6 bases and J by 2 bases. This CDR3 has 13 residues. Germline lookup yields CDR1 MNHEY and CDR2 SMNVEV (reference sequence).

This clone was seen only a few times. The V gene is TRBV5-1, the J gene TRBJ2-7; 12 bases map to TRBD1. V lost 4 bases to trimming and J lost 0 bases; unmatched junction nucleotides: 5. The CDR3 runs to 16 residues. From germline, CDR1 is SGHRS and CDR2 YFSETQ. CDR3 coding DNA: TGCGCCAGCAGCCTGGGACAGGGGGCAATCTCCTACGAGCAGTACTTC. This gives the protein CASSLGQGAISYEQYF.

The chain recombines TRBV6-1 with TRBJ1-5, with D unclear. Between the trimmed V and J ends, which lost 2 bases and 0 bases, there was a span of 11 bases. The germline V gene has CDR1 MNHNS and CDR2 SASEGT. CDR3 size: 16 residues. CDR3 DNA: TGTGCCAGCAGTGAAATGGGCAATTATAGCAATCAGCCCCAGCATTTT. This codes for CASSEMGNYSNQPQHF.

The chain is built from TRBV5-1 and TRBJ1-2; tentatively, D is TRBD1 (6 bases). Trimming took off 3 bases at V and 6 bases at J, with 18 bases between the two ends. The CDR3 is made up of 15 amino acids. CDR1 and CDR2 (germline): SGHRS, YFSETQ. DNA of the CDR3: TGCGCCAGCAGCTCTCCGGGACATTTTTTTGATGGCTACACCTTC. Translating gives CASSSPGHFFDGYTF.

In its sample, this clone was seen a few times. CDR3 in amino acids: CASSIETVNEQFF. DNA for the CDR3: TGTGCCAGCAGCATCGAAACGGTCAATGAGCAGTTCTTC. The gene calls are TRBV9 and TRBJ2-1; D uncertain. Trimming took 4 bases from V and 6 from J, leaving 11 bases between them. The germline gives CDR1 SGDLS, CDR2 YYNGEE. This CDR3 has 13 residues. Supplemented by reference TRBV9 and TRBJ2-1, the full variable domain reads DSGVTQTPKHLITATGQRVTLRCSPRSGDLSVYWYQQSLDQGLQFLIQYYNGEERAKGNILERFSAQQFPDLHSELNLSSLELGDSALYFCASSIETVNEQFFGPGTRLTVL.

The chain has TRBV27 and TRBJ2-2; possible D gene TRBD2, 5 bases. This CDR3 region has 14 residues. V was trimmed by 3 bases and J by 6 bases, leaving 11 bases between them. Germline V lookup: CDR1 MNHEY, CDR2 SMNVEV (reference sequence). This chain's CDR3 is CASSFTAGPGELFF. For the CDR3, the DNA is TGTGCCAGCAGTTTTACGGCGGGTCCCGGGGAGCTGTTTTTT.

Only one count was recorded for this clone. The CDR3 reads CASSKPGQGYGYTF. CDR3 coding DNA: TGTGCCAGCAGTAAGCCCGGACAGGGTTATGGCTACACCTTC. The rearrangement links TRBV6-5 to TRBJ1-2, with 8 positions matching TRBD1. CDR3 length: 14 amino acids. V lost 5 bases to trimming and J lost 5 bases; unmatched junction nucleotides: 7. Looked up from germline, CDR1 is MNHEY and CDR2 is SVGAGI.

The chain is built from TRBV14 and TRBJ1-3; D remains unclear. This CDR3 spans 15 amino acids. Germline-derived CDR1 and CDR2 are SGHDN and FVKESK. V lost 6 bases to trimming and J lost 0 bases, with 12 bases between them. The DNA of the CDR3 is TGTGCCAGCAGTACACAGCCGTACTCTGGAAACACCATATATTTT. Translated, it gives CASSTQPYSGNTIYF.

V gene TRBV11-2 combines with J gene TRBJ1-6; 8 bases line up with TRBD1. CDR1 and CDR2 from the germline V gene are SGHAT and FQNNGV. This CDR3 is built from 16 residues. V dropped 2 bases and J dropped 6; count of bases not matched to a gene: 6. The CDR3 protein is CASSLIGQGFNSPLHF. In nucleotides, the CDR3 is TGTGCCAGCAGCTTAATCGGACAGGGCTTTAATTCACCCCTCCACTTT.

The genes are TRBV2 and TRBJ2-7; TRBD2 matches at 7 bases. Per germline, CDR1 SNHLY and CDR2 FYNNEI. The CDR3 has 14 amino acids. V gave up 3 bases and J gave up 0 bases; unmatched junction bases: 2. DNA for the CDR3: TGTGCCAGCAGTGAGGGGGGGAGCTCCTACGAGCAGTACTTC. As protein: CASSEGGSSYEQYF. The whole variable domain, filled in from reference TRBV2 and TRBJ2-7, reads EPEVTQTPSHQVTQMGQEVILRCVPISNHLYFYWYRQILGQKVEFLVSFYNNEISEKSEIFDDQFSVERPDGSNFTLKIRSTKLEDSAMYFCASSEGGSSYEQYFGPGTRLTVT.

The chain has TRBV7-9 and TRBJ2-2, with TRBD2 as a possible D gene (6 bases). Germline loops: CDR1 SEHNR, CDR2 FQNEAQ (reference sequence). Trimming left V 5 bases short and J 2 bases short, with 21 bases between. The CDR3 runs to 18 residues. The CDR3 coding sequence is TGTGCCAGCAGCCGGGGGTCAGAGGTGGTCTTTAACACCGGGGAGCTGTTTTTT. Translated: CASSRGSEVVFNTGELFF.

The chain uses TRBV27 and TRBJ2-3, with 7 nucleotides matching TRBD1. V shed 8 bases, J shed 4 bases, and the junction held 9 bases outside the gene matches. The CDR3 runs to 14 residues. Germline V gives CDR1 MNHEY, CDR2 SMNVEV (reference sequence). CDR3 DNA sequence: TGTGCCAGCGCCGAGGTAGGGGGCTCAGATACGCAGTATTTT. It translates to CASAEVGGSDTQYF.

V and J are TRBV30 and TRBJ2-5; 11 bases fit TRBD1. The V segment lost 1 base and the J segment 5 bases; nucleotides outside the gene matches: 3. The CDR3 is made up of 14 amino acids. Germline CDR1 is GTSNPN and CDR2 is SVGIG (reference sequence). The CDR3 sequence: CAWSGGQGVETQYF. Written as DNA, the CDR3 is TGTGCCTGGAGTGGGGGACAGGGGGTCGAGACCCAGTACTTC. Supplemented by reference TRBV30 and TRBJ2-5, the full variable domain reads SQTIHQWPATLVQPVGSPLSLECTVEGTSNPNLYWYRQAAGRGLQLLFYSVGIGQISSEVPQNLSASRPQDRQFILSSKKLLLSDSGFYLCAWSGGQGVETQYFGPGTRLLVL.

The chain employs TRBV5-4 and TRBJ1-1; D is undetermined. V was cut by 2 bases and J by 5 bases, with 10 bases left in between. The CDR3 extends over 13 amino acids. The germline gives CDR1 SGHNT, CDR2 YYREEE (reference sequence). The CDR3, as DNA: TGTGCCAGCAGCTTTAACCCCGGGACTGAAGCTTTCTTT. Protein: CASSFNPGTEAFF.

The DNA of the CDR3 is TGTGCCAGCAGTTCACCCGCCCCGGCGGACACCGGGGAGCTGTTTTTT. This encodes CASSSPAPADTGELFF. This sequence joins TRBV28 and TRBJ2-2, with D hard to call. V lost 4 bases and J 3 bases, leaving 15 bases between the germline ends. This CDR3 contains 16 residues. CDR1 and CDR2 (germline): MDHEN, SYDVKM.

The CDR3 here is CASSRTTGDYEQYF. As DNA, the CDR3 is TGCGCCAGCAGCCGAACGACAGGGGACTACGAGCAGTACTTC. The V gene is TRBV4-1, the J gene TRBJ2-7; TRBD1 matches at 8 bases. The germline V gene encodes CDR1 MGHRA and CDR2 YSYEKL. The V gene end was trimmed by 4 bases and the J gene end by 3 bases; junction bases not matched to a gene: 5. CDR3 length: 14 residues.

The chain carries TRBV5-4 and TRBJ2-1; TRBD1 aligns across 9 bases. Germline V lookup: CDR1 SGHNT, CDR2 YYREEE (reference sequence). V was pared by 4 bases and J by 4 bases, with 6 bases of the junction left unmatched. The CDR3 has 15 residues. The CDR3 DNA follows: TGTGCCAGCAGCCTTGGACAGGGGACATACAATGAGCAGTTCTTC. Translated, it gives CASSLGQGTYNEQFF. Full variable domain (rest looked up from reference TRBV5-4 and TRBJ2-1): ETGVTQSPTHLIKTRGQQVTLRCSSQSGHNTVSWYQQALGQGPQFIFQYYREEENGRGNFPPRFSGLQFPNYSSELNVNALELDDSALYLCASSLGQGTYNEQFFGPGTRLTVL.

This chain uses TRBV6-5 with TRBJ2-7; unclear D gene. The V gene lost 5 bases and the J gene lost 3 bases, with 8 bases spanning the gap. This CDR3 has 12 amino acids. The germline CDR1 and CDR2 sequences are MNHEY and SVGAGI. The CDR3 nucleotides read TGTGCCAGCAGTCGTGACATCTACGAGCAGTACTTC. Residues: CASSRDIYEQYF.

The rearrangement uses TRBV10-3 and TRBJ2-7; perhaps TRBD2 as D (7 bases). Trimming stripped 3 bases from V and 6 bases from J, with 15 bases between. The CDR3 totals 14 residues. Germline values: CDR1 ENHRY, CDR2 SYGVKD. Here the CDR3 DNA reads TGTGCCATCAGTGACCCGGGGGGCAATGGCGAGCAGTACTTC. This translates into CAISDPGGNGEQYF.